This T cell receptor beta chain was documented in a study of CD8 T cells in ankylosing spondylitis. Notes on the study in general: Disease-associated clones were CD8+ and fairly uncommon in peripheral blood. In ankylosing spondylitis blood, a motif of about eight highly homologous TCR beta variants appeared characteristic. In ankylosing spondylitis patients, matched synovial fluid reportedly showed significant enrichment of disease-linked clones.

Preparation of TCR beta libraries was done by quantitative 5'-RACE with molecular barcodes. TCRdb called the 5' RACE reads again in MiXCR, with one record for every CDR3 protein. The profile shows some 130,000 distinct CDR3 sequences, roughly 8% of them singletons. This clonotype has at least ten counts. Its antigen is not identified. Germline values: CDR1 SGHNT, CDR2 YENEEA. There are 15 residues in the CDR3. V lost 3 bases and J lost 2; bases outside the gene matches: 2. Material for sequencing was synovial fluid, either unsorted or a sorted T cell fraction (not recorded which). This rearrangement joins TRBV11-3 to TRBJ2-1; 9 nucleotides match TRBD2. The source of this sequence is a male donor with ankylosing spondylitis. The CDR3 sequence: CASSFSGGTYNEQFF. As DNA, the CDR3 is TGTGCCAGCAGCTTTAGCGGGGGAACCTACAATGAGCAGTTCTTC. The variable domain in full, completed from reference TRBV11-3 and TRBJ2-1, reads EAGVVQSPRYKIIEKKQPVAFWCNPISGHNTLYWYLQNLGQGPELLIRYENEEAVDDSQLPKDRFSAERLKGVDSTLKIQPAELGDSAVYLCASSFSGGTYNEQFFGPGTRLTVL.